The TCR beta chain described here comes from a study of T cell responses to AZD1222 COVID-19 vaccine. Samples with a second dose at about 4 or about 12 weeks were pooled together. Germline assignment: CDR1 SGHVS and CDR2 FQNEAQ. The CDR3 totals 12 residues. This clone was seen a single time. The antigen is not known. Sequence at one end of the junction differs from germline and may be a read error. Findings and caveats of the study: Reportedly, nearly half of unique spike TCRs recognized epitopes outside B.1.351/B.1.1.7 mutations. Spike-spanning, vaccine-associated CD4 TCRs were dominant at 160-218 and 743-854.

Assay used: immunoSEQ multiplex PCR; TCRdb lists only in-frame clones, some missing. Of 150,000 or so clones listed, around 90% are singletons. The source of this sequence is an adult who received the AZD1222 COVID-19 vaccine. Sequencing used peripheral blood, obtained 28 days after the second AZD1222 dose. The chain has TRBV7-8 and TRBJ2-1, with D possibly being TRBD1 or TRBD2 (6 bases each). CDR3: CASSPPGLGGLF. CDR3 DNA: TGTGCCAGCAGCCCACCCGGGCTAGGGGGGCTCTTC. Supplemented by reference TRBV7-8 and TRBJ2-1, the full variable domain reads GAGVSQSPRYKVAKRGQDVALRCDPISGHVSLFWYQQALGQGPEFLTYFQNEAQLDKSGLPSDRFFAERPEGSVSTLKIQRTQQEDSAVYLCASSPPGLGGLFGPGTRLTVL.